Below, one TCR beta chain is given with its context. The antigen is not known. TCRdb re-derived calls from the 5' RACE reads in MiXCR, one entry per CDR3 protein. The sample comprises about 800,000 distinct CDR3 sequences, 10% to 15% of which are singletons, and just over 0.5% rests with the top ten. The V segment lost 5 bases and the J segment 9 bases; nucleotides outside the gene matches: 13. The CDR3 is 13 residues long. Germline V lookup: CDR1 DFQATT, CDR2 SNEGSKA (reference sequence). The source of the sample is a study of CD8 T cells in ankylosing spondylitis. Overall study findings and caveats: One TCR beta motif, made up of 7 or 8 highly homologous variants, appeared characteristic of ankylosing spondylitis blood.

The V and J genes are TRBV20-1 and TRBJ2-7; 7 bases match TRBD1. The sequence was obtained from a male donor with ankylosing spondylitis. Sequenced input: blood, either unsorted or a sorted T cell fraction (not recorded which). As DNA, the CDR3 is TGCAGTGCTCTTTTGGGACAGCGCCAGATGCAGTACTTC. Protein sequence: CSALLGQRQMQYF.